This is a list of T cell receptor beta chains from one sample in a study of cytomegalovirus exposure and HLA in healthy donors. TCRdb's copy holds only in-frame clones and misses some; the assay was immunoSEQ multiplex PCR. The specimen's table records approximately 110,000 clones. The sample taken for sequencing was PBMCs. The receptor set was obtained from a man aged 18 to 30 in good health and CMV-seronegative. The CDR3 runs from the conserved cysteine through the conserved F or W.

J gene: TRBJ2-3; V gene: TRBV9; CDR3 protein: CASSVDGASTDTQYF
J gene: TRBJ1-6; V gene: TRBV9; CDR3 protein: CASSVGDRVGNSPLHF
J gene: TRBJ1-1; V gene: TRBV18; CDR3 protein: CASSPLGDEAFF
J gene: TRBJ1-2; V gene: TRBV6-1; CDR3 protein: CASSEAQAGTYGYTF
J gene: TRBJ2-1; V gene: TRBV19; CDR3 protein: CASSMLRGTSYNEQFF
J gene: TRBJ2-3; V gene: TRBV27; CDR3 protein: CASSLSDTSTDTQYF
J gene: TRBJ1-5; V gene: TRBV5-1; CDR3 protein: CASSPYPQGRGNQPQHF
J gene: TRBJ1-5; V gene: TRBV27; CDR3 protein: CASSLRDGNQPQHF
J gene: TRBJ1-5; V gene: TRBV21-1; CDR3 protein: CASACPTGNQPQHF
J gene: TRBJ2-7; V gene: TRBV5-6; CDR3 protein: CASSLGGWDRSSYEQYF
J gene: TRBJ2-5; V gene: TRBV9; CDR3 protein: CASSAAGTGRETQYF
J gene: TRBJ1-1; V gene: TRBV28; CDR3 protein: CASSAPVRGGEAFF
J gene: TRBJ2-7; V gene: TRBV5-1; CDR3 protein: CASSSTRDRGSYEQYF
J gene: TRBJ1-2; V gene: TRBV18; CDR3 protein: CASSPPAGNSYGYTF
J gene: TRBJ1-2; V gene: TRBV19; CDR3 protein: CATRIQGYYGYTF
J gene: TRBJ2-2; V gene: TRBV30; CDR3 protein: CAWRGQGTGELFF
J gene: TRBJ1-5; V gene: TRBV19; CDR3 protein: CASSINPAGSNPQHF
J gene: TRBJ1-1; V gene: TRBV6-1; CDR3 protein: CASEAPWGRRTEAFF
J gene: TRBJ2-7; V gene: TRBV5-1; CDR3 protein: CASSPGLAGFLRDYEQYF
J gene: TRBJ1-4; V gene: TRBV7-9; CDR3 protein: CASSLGTVSLRPTNEKLFF